The T cell receptor beta chain described here comes from a study of TIL therapy for anti-PD-1-resistant metastatic lung cancer. The immunoSEQ assay was v3. Generated by immunoSEQ multiplex PCR, the TCRdb table keeps only in-frame clones and is missing some. The data contain about 50,000 clones, 79% of them singletons. This CDR3 has 15 amino acids. Time point in this sample: pre-treatment sample, taken before nivolumab and TIL therapy. The sequencing here drew on blood, taken at baseline. V is TRBV12-2 and J is TRBJ1-1; TRBD1, the table's D call, lacks a check against the DNA. TRBV12-2 is shown as a pseudogene. This clonotype was sampled from a woman aged 30 to 85 with non-small cell lung cancer. CDR3 protein: CASRGQGKMNTEAFF. Here the CDR3 DNA reads TGTGCAAGTCGGGGACAGGGAAAAATGAACACTGAAGCTTTCTTT.